A selection of T cell receptor beta chains follows, all from one sample in a study of cytomegalovirus exposure and HLA in healthy donors. Only in-frame clones appear in the TCRdb table, and some are missing; sequencing was by immunoSEQ multiplex PCR. The sample has roughly 220,000 clones; 70% are singletons. Input material: PBMCs. Source of these receptors: a man aged 35-49 years in good health and CMV-seropositive. Each CDR3 is given with its conserved first and last residue. The D gene is left open where the match is weak. Expanded clones get a size class; other rows say once, few or many, or leave the size out.

d_call	clone_size	v_call	j_call	cdr3_nt	cdr3_aa
TRBD1	-	TRBV6-5	TRBJ1-1	TGTGCCAGCAGGGACAGGGGGCAAAACACTGAAGCTTTCTTT	CASRDRGQNTEAFF
TRBD2	-	TRBV14	TRBJ2-1	TGTGCCAGCAGCCAAGGCAGCGGGGGGGCCAGGGAGCAGTTCTTC	CASSQGSGGAREQFF
-	-	TRBV6-1	TRBJ1-3	TGTGCCAGTACGGAAGGAGGGCTTGACACCATATATTTT	CASTEGGLDTIYF
-	-	TRBV5-6	TRBJ2-7	TGTGCCAGCAGCTTACCAGAGACTTACGAGCAGTACTTC	CASSLPETYEQYF
-	few	TRBV7-3	TRBJ1-6	TGTGCCAGCAGCTTATTTCAGGGCCCAAATTCACCCCTCCACTTT	CASSLFQGPNSPLHF
TRBD1	-	TRBV5-1	TRBJ2-1	TGCGCCAGCAGCCTCGGGACAGGGTCCAATGAGCAGTTCTTC	CASSLGTGSNEQFF
TRBD1	once	TRBV5-6	TRBJ1-1	TGTGCCAGCAGCCTAGGTTCGACAGGGAGGACTGAAGCTTTCTTT	CASSLGSTGRTEAFF
TRBD2	few	TRBV29-1	TRBJ2-1	TGCAGCGTTGAAGAGGGCGGGGGCTCCTACAATGAGCAGTTCTTC	CSVEEGGGSYNEQFF
-	-	TRBV4-3	TRBJ2-2	TGCGCCAGCAGCCAACAGTTGGTCACCGGGGAGCTGTTTTTT	CASSQQLVTGELFF
TRBD2	-	TRBV5-6	TRBJ2-3	TGTGCCAGCAGCTTCGAAGGGCTAGCGGGGGGACCGAGCACAGATACGCAGTATTTT	CASSFEGLAGGPSTDTQYF
-	-	TRBV9	TRBJ2-7	TGTGCCAGCAGCGTAGGGGCAGGGGAATACGAGCAGTACTTC	CASSVGAGEYEQYF
-	few	TRBV6-5	TRBJ1-1	TGTGCCAGCAGGCGAGTACCATCGAACACTGAAGCTTTCTTT	CASRRVPSNTEAFF
TRBD1	-	TRBV5-1	TRBJ2-7	TGCGCCAGCAGCTTCCGACAGGGGGCCTCCTACGAGCAGTACTTC	CASSFRQGASYEQYF
-	-	TRBV4-2	TRBJ2-5	TGTGCCAGCAGCCAAGTCAGGTGGGAGACCCAGTACTTC	CASSQVRWETQYF
TRBD1	-	TRBV5-1	TRBJ2-5	TGCGCCAGCAGCTCGAGGACAGGGGGCCTGGAGACCCAGTACTTC	CASSSRTGGLETQYF
-	-	TRBV28	TRBJ1-1	TGTGCCAGCAGTGGTCCCGGGACATTGGTGGGGACTGAAGCTTTCTTT	CASSGPGTLVGTEAFF
-	few	TRBV7-9	TRBJ2-7	TGTGCCAGCAGCTCATTCTACGAGCAGTACTTC	CASSSFYEQYF
TRBD1	few	TRBV6-1	TRBJ1-3	TGTGCCAGCAGTGCGACAGGGATGAGCTCTGGAAACACCATATATTTT	CASSATGMSSGNTIYF